This T cell receptor beta chain emerged from a study of a mutant IDH1 vaccine in newly diagnosed glioma. A remark on this clone: Its antigen remains unknown.

The time point denotes: week 47, end of study. Vaccination used 300 ug of mutant IDH1 20-mer peptide per dose, with topical imiquimod. Eight vaccine doses were administered to patients at weeks 1, 3, 5, 7, 11, 15, 19 and 23. The J segment lost 6 bases and the V segment lost 0 bases, leaving 1 base of the junction unmatched. CDR3 length: 13 residues. Per germline, CDR1 SGDLS and CDR2 YYNGEE. The data were produced by immunoSEQ multiplex PCR, yet TCRdb's version contains in-frame clones alone and is incomplete. The profile shows some 56,000 clones, roughly 75% of them singletons. This sequence originates from a man aged 50 or older with glioma. This sample comprised PBMCs, obtained from a glioma patient whose treatment included an IDH1 peptide vaccine. The chain recombines TRBV9 with TRBJ1-1; 8 nucleotides agree with TRBD1. In DNA, the CDR3 is TGTGCCAGCAGCGTAGAACAGGGGGCTGAAGCTTTCTTT. This translates into CASSVEQGAEAFF.